Below are 26 T cell receptor beta chains sequenced from a single sample in a study of T cell responses to AZD1222 COVID-19 vaccine. Generated by immunoSEQ multiplex PCR, the TCRdb table keeps only in-frame clones and is missing some. The table records about 120,000 clones, roughly 87% of them present only once. The specimen was peripheral blood, collected on day 0 of AZD1222 vaccination. These receptors were taken from an adult in good health.

The CDR3 DNA is TGTGCCAGCAGCACTACACTCAGAATGAAGAATGAAAAACTGTTTTTT. Translated, it gives CASSTTLRMKNEKLFF. This chain links TRBV7-9 with TRBJ1-4, with unresolved D. The CDR3 length is 16 residues. Germline CDR1 and CDR2: SEHNR and FQNEAQ (reference sequence). V was shortened by 5 bases and J by 5 bases, with 18 bases between the two germline ends.

The rearrangement uses TRBV7-3 and TRBJ2-3; D might be TRBD1 (6 bases). CDR1 is SGHTA and CDR2 is FQGTGA in the germline V gene. Trimming removed 6 bases at V and 2 bases at J, with 9 bases between. CDR3 length: 13 amino acids. The CDR3 DNA follows: TGTGCCAGCAGTCCAGGGGCCACAGATACGCAGTATTTT. It encodes CASSPGATDTQYF. The complete variable domain, with remaining parts taken from reference TRBV7-3 and TRBJ2-3, reads GAGVSQTPSNKVTEKGKYVELRCDPISGHTALYWYRQSLGQGPEFLIYFQGTGAADDSGLPNDRFFAVRPEGSVSTLKIQRTERGDSAVYLCASSPGATDTQYFGPGTRLTVL.

The CDR3 nucleotides read TGTGCCAGCAGAACAGGGGGAAAGGGCTACACCTTC. Protein product: CASRTGGKGYTF. This chain links TRBV5-4 with TRBJ1-2; 8 bases are shared with TRBD1. This CDR3 spans 12 amino acids. The germline gives CDR1 SGHNT, CDR2 YYREEE (reference sequence). V lost 5 bases, J lost 8 bases, and 5 bases stayed unmatched.

This sequence joins TRBV28 and TRBJ2-1; TRBD2 agrees at 9 bases. V lost 6 bases to trimming and J lost 3 bases; unmatched junction nucleotides: 15. There are 18 residues in the CDR3. Per the germline V gene, CDR1 is MDHEN and CDR2 is SYDVKM. The CDR3 region is CASRNKRLAALYYNEQFF. CDR3 coding DNA: TGTGCCAGCAGGAATAAGAGACTAGCGGCCCTTTACTACAATGAGCAGTTCTTC.

The chain carries TRBV10-2 and TRBJ1-3; no definite D call. Per the germline V gene, CDR1 is WSHSY and CDR2 is SAAADI. The CDR3 has 14 amino acids. Deletions cut 4 bases from V and 4 bases from J, with 11 bases between. This CDR3 reads CASSGGKGGNTIYF. Here the CDR3 DNA reads TGCGCCAGCAGTGGAGGAAAAGGAGGAAACACCATATATTTT.

The chain recombines TRBV6-4 with TRBJ1-4; D is perhaps TRBD1 (5 bases). The ends were cut back, 2 bases at V and 2 bases at J, with 18 bases in the middle. This CDR3 has 18 residues. The germline gives CDR1 MRHNA, CDR2 SNTAGT. CDR3: CASSDGNYPGNTNEKLFF. As DNA, the CDR3 is TGTGCCAGCAGTGACGGTAATTACCCAGGGAACACTAATGAAAAACTGTTTTTT.

The genes are TRBV10-3 and TRBJ2-2, with TRBD1 matching over 8 bases. Germline-derived CDR1 and CDR2 are ENHRY and SYGVKD. After removal of 10 bases from V and 1 base from J, the junction contained 8 bases not matched to a gene. CDR3 length: 15 residues. This CDR3 is CATMDRAGNTGELFF. The DNA for the CDR3 is TGTGCCACCATGGACAGGGCCGGGAACACCGGGGAGCTGTTTTTT.

This clone was seen a few times. This sequence joins TRBV28 and TRBJ1-1, with no clear D. Germline V CDR1 and CDR2: MDHEN, SYDVKM. V dropped 3 bases and J dropped 6 bases, with 5 bases sitting between them. This CDR3 is built from 11 residues. The DNA of the CDR3 is TGTGCCAGCAGTTTGTACTCTGAAGCTTTCTTT. It encodes CASSLYSEAFF.

V usage is TRBV9 and J usage is TRBJ2-1, with 10 bases identical to TRBD2. This CDR3 has 14 residues. Germline CDR1 and CDR2: SGDLS and YYNGEE. V was clipped by 7 bases and J by 7 bases; unmatched bases: 8. The CDR3 DNA is TGTGCCAGCTCGACTAGCGGGTCTAGAAATGAGCAGTTCTTC. It encodes CASSTSGSRNEQFF.

This chain uses TRBV20-1 with TRBJ2-7, with D unresolved. V was cut by 4 bases and J by 3 bases, with 7 bases left in between. The CDR3 spans 11 residues. From germline, CDR1 is DFQATT and CDR2 SNEGSKA (reference sequence). CDR3 coding DNA: TGCAGTGCTACCCGAAGCTACGAGCAGTACTTC. It encodes CSATRSYEQYF.

This clone was counted once. J is TRBJ1-2 and V is TRBV3-1 (or the pseudogene TRBV3-2); TRBD1 matches 8 bases. The CDR3 covers 13 residues. V lost 3 bases and J lost 8; bases outside the gene matches: 5. Looked up from germline, CDR1 is LGHDT and CDR2 is YNNKEL (reference sequence). CDR3 DNA: TGTGCCAGCAGCCACCGGACAGGGTGGGGCTACACCTTC. Translating it yields CASSHRTGWGYTF.

In its sample, this clone was seen once. The chain combines TRBV7-3 with TRBJ1-3; a weak D match, TRBD1 (5 bases). Germline lookup yields CDR1 SGHTA and CDR2 FQGTGA. Trimming took 2 bases from V and 0 from J, leaving 8 bases between them. CDR3 size: 15 residues. The CDR3 nucleotides are TGTGCCAGCAGCTTAGCGGGGGGCTCTGGAAACACCATATATTTT. It is translated as CASSLAGGSGNTIYF.

This clone was seen only once. The V call is TRBV5-4, the J call TRBJ2-6; 8 bases fit TRBD1. Losses at the gene ends were 4 bases for V and 3 bases for J; bases not matched to a gene: 6. The CDR3 length is 16 residues. The germline V gene encodes CDR1 SGHNT and CDR2 YYREEE (reference sequence). The CDR3 region has the DNA TGTGCCAGCAGCGACAGGGGACCAATTGGGGCCAACGTCCTGACTTTC. It codes for CASSDRGPIGANVLTF.

The genes are TRBV2 and TRBJ2-7; 14 nucleotides align to TRBD2. The CDR3 length is 14 residues. V shed 7 bases and J 6 bases; nucleotides not matched to a gene: 5. CDR1 and CDR2 (germline): SNHLY, FYNNEI. The CDR3: CASNPGLAGVEQYF. The DNA for the CDR3 is TGTGCCAGCAACCCGGGACTAGCGGGAGTCGAGCAGTACTTC.

V gene TRBV30 combines with J gene TRBJ1-6; 7 bases align to TRBD1. Germline V gives CDR1 GTSNPN, CDR2 SVGIG (reference sequence). With 0 bases clipped from V and 5 bases from J, the junction kept 1 base outside the gene matches. The CDR3 is made up of 14 amino acids. The CDR3 reads CAWSVTGHNSPLHF. In DNA, the CDR3 is TGTGCCTGGAGTGTGACAGGGCATAATTCACCCCTCCACTTT.

This sequence joins TRBV25-1 and TRBJ2-5; unclear D gene. V gave up 5 bases and J gave up 5 bases, with 9 bases separating them. The CDR3 is 12 amino acids. CDR1 is MGHDK and CDR2 is SYGVNS in the germline V gene. The CDR3 is CASSPSRETQYF. CDR3 in DNA: TGTGCCAGCAGTCCTTCCAGGGAGACCCAGTACTTC.

The chain links TRBV3-1 (or the pseudogene TRBV3-2) to TRBJ1-4; unclear D gene. Germline V gene data show CDR1 as LGHDT and CDR2 as YNNKEL (reference sequence). Trimming shortened V by 1 base and J by 0 bases, and 15 bases separated the two germline ends. CDR3 length: 18 amino acids. This CDR3 reads CASSQVQIRSSTNEKLFF. The CDR3 nucleotides are TGTGCCAGCAGCCAAGTTCAGATCCGATCATCAACTAATGAAAAACTGTTTTTT.

The chain has TRBV9 and TRBJ1-2, with no clear D. With 0 bases removed from V and 2 bases from J, the gap between germline ends came to 8 bases. CDR1 SGDLS and CDR2 YYNGEE come from the germline V gene. The CDR3 extends over 14 amino acids. CDR3 bases: TGTGCCAGCAGCGTAGAAGGGCTAAACTATGGCTACACCTTC. Residues: CASSVEGLNYGYTF.

This chain uses TRBV9 with TRBJ2-3; D is ambiguous. CDR1 SGDLS and CDR2 YYNGEE come from the germline V gene. With 7 bases removed from V and 1 base from J, the gap between germline ends came to 10 bases. This CDR3 is built from 13 residues. The CDR3 DNA is TGTGCCAGCGCACGGGCTGGCACAGATACGCAGTATTTT. Translating it yields CASARAGTDTQYF.

J is TRBJ2-2 and V is TRBV28; D possibly corresponds to TRBD1 (7 bases). The CDR3 extends over 15 amino acids. V lost 8 bases to trimming and J lost 5 bases, with 18 bases between them. Germline-derived CDR1 and CDR2 are MDHEN and SYDVKM. The CDR3 spells CASGYGAGGTGELFF. In nucleotides, the CDR3 is TGTGCCAGCGGTTATGGAGCAGGGGGGACCGGGGAGCTGTTTTTT.

The J gene is TRBJ2-1, the V gene TRBV5-1; TRBD2 agrees at 14 bases. The CDR3 length is 15 residues. CDR1 is SGHRS, CDR2 YFSETQ, per germline. The trim removed 4 bases at V and 10 bases at J, leaving 7 bases unmatched. The DNA for the CDR3 is TGCGCCAGCAGCCAGACTAGCGGGAGGGCCGAGGAGCAGTTCTTC. It encodes CASSQTSGRAEEQFF.

The chain joins TRBV19 to TRBJ1-2; no reliable D call. Germline values: CDR1 LNHDA, CDR2 SQIVND (reference sequence). Trimming left V 9 bases short and J 6 bases short, with 8 bases between. This CDR3 spans 10 amino acids. CDR3 sequence: CASRADGYTF. Here the CDR3 DNA reads TGTGCCAGCCGGGCGGATGGCTACACCTTC.

The rearrangement links TRBV5-5 to TRBJ1-6; D is ambiguous. There are 15 residues in the CDR3. CDR1 and CDR2 (germline): SGHKS, YYEKEE (reference sequence). Deletions cut 0 bases from V and 7 bases from J, with 11 bases between. The CDR3, as DNA: TGTGCCAGCAGCTTGGATATCCGGCTCAATTCACCCCTCCACTTT. Amino acid sequence: CASSLDIRLNSPLHF.

V is TRBV27 and J is TRBJ2-2, with D tentatively TRBD1 or TRBD2 (6 bases each). The CDR3 length is 15 residues. CDR1 and CDR2 (germline): MNHEY, SMNVEV (reference sequence). The germline V and J ends were trimmed by 3 bases and 4 bases, with 12 bases remaining between them. The CDR3 region is CASSFGGTITGELFF. DNA of the CDR3: TGTGCCAGCAGTTTCGGCGGGACAATCACCGGGGAGCTGTTTTTT.

This chain connects TRBV30 to TRBJ2-3, with D unresolved. From germline, CDR1 is GTSNPN and CDR2 SVGIG (reference sequence). V was cut by 0 bases and J by 3 bases, with 7 bases left in between. The CDR3 extends over 13 amino acids. This chain's CDR3 is CAWSVKGTDTQYF. The CDR3, as DNA: TGTGCCTGGAGTGTCAAAGGTACAGATACGCAGTATTTT.

The chain links TRBV5-4 to TRBJ1-1, with D unclear. Trimming took off 1 base at V and 1 base at J, with 11 bases between the two ends. The V gene's germline CDR1 is SGHNT and CDR2 YYREEE (reference sequence). The CDR3 has 15 residues. CDR3 nucleotides: TGTGCCAGCAGCTTGAATTGGGCAGCGAACACTGAAGCTTTCTTT. Encoded protein: CASSLNWAANTEAFF.